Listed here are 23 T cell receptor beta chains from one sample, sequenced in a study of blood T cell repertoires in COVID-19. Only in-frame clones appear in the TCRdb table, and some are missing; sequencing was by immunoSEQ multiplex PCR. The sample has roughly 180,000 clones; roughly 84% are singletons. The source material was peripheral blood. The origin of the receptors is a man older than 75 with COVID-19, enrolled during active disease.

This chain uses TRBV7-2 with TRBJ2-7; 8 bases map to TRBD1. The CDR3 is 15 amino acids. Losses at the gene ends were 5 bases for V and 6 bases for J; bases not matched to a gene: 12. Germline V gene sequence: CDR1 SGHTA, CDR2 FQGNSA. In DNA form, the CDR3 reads TGTGCCAGCAGCCCTAACCAGGGGGCGCGAGGCGAGCAGTACTTC. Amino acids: CASSPNQGARGEQYF. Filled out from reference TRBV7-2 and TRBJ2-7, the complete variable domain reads GAGVSQSPSNKVTEKGKDVELRCDPISGHTALYWYRQSLGQGLEFLIYFQGNSAPDKSGLPSDRFSAERTGGSVSTLTIQRTQQEDSAVYLCASSPNQGARGEQYFGPGTRLTVT.

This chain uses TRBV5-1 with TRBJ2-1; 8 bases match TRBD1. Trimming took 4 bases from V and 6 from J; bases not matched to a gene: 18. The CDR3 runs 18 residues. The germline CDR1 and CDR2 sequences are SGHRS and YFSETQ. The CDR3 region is CASSPLHAGGVGVNEQFF. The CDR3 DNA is TGCGCCAGCAGCCCGCTCCACGCAGGGGGCGTAGGAGTCAATGAGCAGTTCTTC. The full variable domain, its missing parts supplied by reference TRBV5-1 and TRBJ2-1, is KAGVTQTPRYLIKTRGQQVTLSCSPISGHRSVSWYQQTPGQGLQFLFEYFSETQRNKGNFPGRFSGRQFSNSRSEMNVSTLELGDSALYLCASSPLHAGGVGVNEQFFGPGTRLTVL.

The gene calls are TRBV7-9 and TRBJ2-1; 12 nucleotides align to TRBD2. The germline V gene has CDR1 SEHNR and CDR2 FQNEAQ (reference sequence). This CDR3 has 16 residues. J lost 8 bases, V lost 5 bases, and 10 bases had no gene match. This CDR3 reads CASSASGGAGFDEQFF. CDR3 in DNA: TGTGCCAGCAGCGCTAGCGGGGGGGCCGGTTTCGATGAGCAGTTCTTC.

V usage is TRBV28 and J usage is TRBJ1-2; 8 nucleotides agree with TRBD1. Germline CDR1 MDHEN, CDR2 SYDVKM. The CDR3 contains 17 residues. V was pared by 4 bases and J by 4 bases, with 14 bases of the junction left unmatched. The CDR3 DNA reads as TGTGCCAGCAGTTCGCCGGGACAGGTCCCTCGGGGCTATGGCTACACCTTC. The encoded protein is CASSSPGQVPRGYGYTF.

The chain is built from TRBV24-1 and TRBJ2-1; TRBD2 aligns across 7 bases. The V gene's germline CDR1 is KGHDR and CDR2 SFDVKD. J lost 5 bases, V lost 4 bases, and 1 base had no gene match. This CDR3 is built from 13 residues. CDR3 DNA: TGTGCCACCAGTGACCGGGGGGACAATGAGCAGTTCTTC. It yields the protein CATSDRGDNEQFF.

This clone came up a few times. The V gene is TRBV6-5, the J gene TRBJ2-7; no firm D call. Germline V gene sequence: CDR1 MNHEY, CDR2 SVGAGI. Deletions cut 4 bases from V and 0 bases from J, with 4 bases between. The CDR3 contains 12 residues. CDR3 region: CASSSVSYEQYF. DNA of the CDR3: TGTGCCAGCAGTTCAGTCTCCTACGAGCAGTACTTC.

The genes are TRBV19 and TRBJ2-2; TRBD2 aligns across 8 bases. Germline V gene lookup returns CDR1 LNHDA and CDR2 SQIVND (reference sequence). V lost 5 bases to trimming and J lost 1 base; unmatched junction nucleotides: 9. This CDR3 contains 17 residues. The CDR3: CASSVGGEWRNTGELFF. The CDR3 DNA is TGTGCCAGTAGTGTCGGGGGGGAGTGGAGGAACACCGGGGAGCTGTTTTTT.

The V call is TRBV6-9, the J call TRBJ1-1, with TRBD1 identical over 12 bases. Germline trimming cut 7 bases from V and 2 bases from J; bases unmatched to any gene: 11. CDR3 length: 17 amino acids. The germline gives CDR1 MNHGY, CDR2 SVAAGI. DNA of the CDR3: TGTGCCAGCAATCATCCGGGACAGGGGGCGCATAACACTGAAGCTTTCTTT. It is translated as CASNHPGQGAHNTEAFF.

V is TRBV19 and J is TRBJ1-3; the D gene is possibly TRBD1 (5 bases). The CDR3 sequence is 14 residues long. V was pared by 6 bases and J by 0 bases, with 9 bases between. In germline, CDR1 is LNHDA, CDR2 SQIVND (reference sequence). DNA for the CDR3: TGTGCCAGTAGATCGGGGGGCTCTGGAAACACCATATATTTT. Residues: CASRSGGSGNTIYF. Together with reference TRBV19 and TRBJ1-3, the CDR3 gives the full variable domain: DGGITQSPKYLFRKEGQNVTLSCEQNLNHDAMYWYRQDPGQGLRLIYYSQIVNDFQKGDIAEGYSVSREKKESFPLTVTSAQKNPTAFYLCASRSGGSGNTIYFGEGSWLTVV.

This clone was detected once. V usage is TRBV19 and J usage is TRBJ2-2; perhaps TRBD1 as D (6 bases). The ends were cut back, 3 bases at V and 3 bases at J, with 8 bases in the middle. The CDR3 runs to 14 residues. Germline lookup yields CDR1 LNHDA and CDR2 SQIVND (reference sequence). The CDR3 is CASSIEGDTGELFF. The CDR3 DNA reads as TGTGCCAGTAGTATCGAGGGGGACACCGGGGAGCTGTTTTTT.

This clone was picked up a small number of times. The CDR3 DNA is TGCGCCAGCAGCCTCGGACTAGCGGGGGGCCTTTTCGATCCGTTCTTC. Translating it yields CASSLGLAGGLFDPFF. V is TRBV5-1 and J is TRBJ2-1; 14 bases agree with TRBD2. CDR3 length equals 16 residues. The V segment lost 4 bases and the J segment 15 bases; nucleotides outside the gene matches: 15. Germline assignment: CDR1 SGHRS and CDR2 YFSETQ.

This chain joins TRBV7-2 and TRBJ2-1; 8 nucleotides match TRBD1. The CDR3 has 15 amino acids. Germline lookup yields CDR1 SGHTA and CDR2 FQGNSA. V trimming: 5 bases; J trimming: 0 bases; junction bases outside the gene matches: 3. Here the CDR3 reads CASSHRGSSYNEQFF. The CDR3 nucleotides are TGTGCCAGCAGCCACAGGGGGAGCTCCTACAATGAGCAGTTCTTC.

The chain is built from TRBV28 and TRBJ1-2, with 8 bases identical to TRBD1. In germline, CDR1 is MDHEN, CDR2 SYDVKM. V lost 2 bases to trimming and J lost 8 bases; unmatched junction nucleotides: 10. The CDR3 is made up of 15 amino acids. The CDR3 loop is CASSLPLGQGWGYTF. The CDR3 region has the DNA TGTGCCAGCAGTTTACCCCTCGGACAGGGCTGGGGCTACACCTTC.

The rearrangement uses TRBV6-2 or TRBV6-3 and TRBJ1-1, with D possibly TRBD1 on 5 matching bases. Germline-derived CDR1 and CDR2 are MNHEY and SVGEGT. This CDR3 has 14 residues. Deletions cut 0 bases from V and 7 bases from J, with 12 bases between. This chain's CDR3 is CASSYSRLGGEAFF. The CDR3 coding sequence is TGTGCCAGCAGTTACTCGCGGTTGGGGGGTGAAGCTTTCTTT.

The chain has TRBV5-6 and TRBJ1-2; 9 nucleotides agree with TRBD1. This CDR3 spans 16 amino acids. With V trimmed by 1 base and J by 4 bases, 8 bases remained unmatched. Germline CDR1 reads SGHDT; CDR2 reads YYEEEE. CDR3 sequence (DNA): TGTGCCAGCAGCTTGCCTGGGACAGGGCGTGTCTATGGCTACACCTTC. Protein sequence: CASSLPGTGRVYGYTF.

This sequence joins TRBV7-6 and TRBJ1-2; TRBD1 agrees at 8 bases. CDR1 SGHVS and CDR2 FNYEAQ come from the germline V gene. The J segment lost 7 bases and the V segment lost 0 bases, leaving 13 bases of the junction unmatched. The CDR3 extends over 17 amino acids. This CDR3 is CASSLAPRTGPRTGYTF. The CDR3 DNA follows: TGTGCCAGCAGCTTAGCCCCTCGGACAGGGCCCAGGACTGGCTACACCTTC.

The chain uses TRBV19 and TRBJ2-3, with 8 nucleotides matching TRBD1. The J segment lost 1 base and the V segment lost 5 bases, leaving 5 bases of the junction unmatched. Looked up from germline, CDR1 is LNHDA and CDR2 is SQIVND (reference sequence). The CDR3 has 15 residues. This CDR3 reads CASSRTGSRTDTQYF. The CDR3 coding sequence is TGTGCCAGTAGTCGGACAGGGTCCCGCACAGATACGCAGTATTTT. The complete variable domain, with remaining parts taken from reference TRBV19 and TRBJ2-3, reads DGGITQSPKYLFRKEGQNVTLSCEQNLNHDAMYWYRQDPGQGLRLIYYSQIVNDFQKGDIAEGYSVSREKKESFPLTVTSAQKNPTAFYLCASSRTGSRTDTQYFGPGTRLTVL.

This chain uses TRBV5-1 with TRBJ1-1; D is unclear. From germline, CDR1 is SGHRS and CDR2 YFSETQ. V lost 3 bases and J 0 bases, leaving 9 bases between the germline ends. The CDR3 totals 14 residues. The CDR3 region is CASSSTPMNTEAFF. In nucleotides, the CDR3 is TGCGCCAGCAGCTCGACACCCATGAACACTGAAGCTTTCTTT.

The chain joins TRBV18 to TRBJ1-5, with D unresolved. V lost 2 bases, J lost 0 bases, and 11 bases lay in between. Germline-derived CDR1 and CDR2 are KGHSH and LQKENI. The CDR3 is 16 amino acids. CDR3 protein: CASSPSTTNSNQPQHF. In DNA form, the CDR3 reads TGTGCCAGCTCACCATCCACAACCAATAGCAATCAGCCCCAGCATTTT.

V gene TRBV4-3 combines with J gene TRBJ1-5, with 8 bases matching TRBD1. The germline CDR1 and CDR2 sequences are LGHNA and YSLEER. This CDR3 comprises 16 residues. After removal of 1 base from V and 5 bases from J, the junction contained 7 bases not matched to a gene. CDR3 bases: TGCGCCAGCAGCCAAGCCTGGGGACAGGCCTATCAGCCCCAGCATTTT. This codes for CASSQAWGQAYQPQHF.

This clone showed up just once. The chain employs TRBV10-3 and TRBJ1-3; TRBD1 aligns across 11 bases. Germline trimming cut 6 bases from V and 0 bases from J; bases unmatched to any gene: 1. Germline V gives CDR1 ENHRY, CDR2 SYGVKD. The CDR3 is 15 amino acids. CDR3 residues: CAIRGTGGSGNTIYF. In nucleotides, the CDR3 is TGTGCCATCAGGGGGACAGGGGGCTCTGGAAACACCATATATTTT.

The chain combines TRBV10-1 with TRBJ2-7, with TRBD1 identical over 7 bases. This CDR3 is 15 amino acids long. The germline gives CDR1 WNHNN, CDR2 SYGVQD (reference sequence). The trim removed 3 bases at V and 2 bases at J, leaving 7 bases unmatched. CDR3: CASSDGQAVPYEQYF. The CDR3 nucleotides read TGCGCCAGCAGTGACGGACAGGCCGTTCCCTACGAGCAGTACTTC.

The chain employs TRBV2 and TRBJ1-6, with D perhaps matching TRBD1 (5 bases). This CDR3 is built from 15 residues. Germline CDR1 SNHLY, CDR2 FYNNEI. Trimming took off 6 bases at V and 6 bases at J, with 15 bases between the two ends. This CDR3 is CASSVTDTTNSPLHF. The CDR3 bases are TGTGCCAGCAGCGTTACGGACACTACTAATTCACCCCTCCACTTT. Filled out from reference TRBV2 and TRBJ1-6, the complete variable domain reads EPEVTQTPSHQVTQMGQEVILRCVPISNHLYFYWYRQILGQKVEFLVSFYNNEISEKSEIFDDQFSVERPDGSNFTLKIRSTKLEDSAMYFCASSVTDTTNSPLHFGNGTRLTVT.